The present TCR beta chain was sequenced within a study of siplizumab effects on memory and regulatory T cells. Regarding the study as a whole: Sequences below about 10^-5 frequency were poorly captured. As a result, only a minor fraction of alloreactive clones mapped to unstimulated subsets.

Of note for this clone: Its specificity is not known.

CDR3 size: 15 residues. Per the germline V gene, CDR1 is MGHRA and CDR2 is YSYEKL. Trimming took 8 bases from V and 3 from J; bases not matched to a gene: 10. Sequenced by immunoSEQ multiplex PCR; TCRdb stores in-frame clones only, minus some. The table lists about 100,000 clones, about 91% of them singletons. The clonotype comes from a human donor in good health. Some clones in this sample may be carry-over from other donors' samples. The sequencing input was CD4+ T cells sorted from blood. The chain uses TRBV4-1 and TRBJ1-5; 7 nucleotides agree with TRBD1. The CDR3 nucleotides are TGCGCCAGCCGTCCAGGGGGAGGGGACAATCAGCCCCAGCATTTT. Protein product: CASRPGGGDNQPQHF.